The T cell receptor (beta chain) under discussion was sequenced for a study of cytomegalovirus exposure and HLA in healthy donors (dated by TCRdb to 2017 to 2019). The study in broad terms: According to an earlier analysis of several hundred of the donors, about 190 million T cells yielded roughly 110 million unique TCR beta sequences and 276 Gb of sequence data. The genetic ancestry cluster associated with self-reported Caucasian donors included about four fifths of the 398 genotyped donors. To decide whether each TCR beta V gene segment behaved as functional or pseudogenic, an earlier analysis of over 500 of the donors relied on high-throughput TCR beta sequencing. Rather than using new phenotypic data, the later analysis identified candidate immune exposures from TCR beta sequences and from how often those sequences occurred across donors. Donor age, sex, ethnicity and CMV serostatus were collected together with the repertoire data. To predict cytomegalovirus infection status, the study combined high-throughput TCR immunosequencing, statistical association of individual TCRs with disease status, and machine learning. All discovery cohort repertoires had been generated using a single sequencing platform. Genome-wide SNP genotypes for about 65% of the roughly 670 donors were used in a later genetic analysis, which treated that subset as a discovery cohort. The study profiled the T cell repertoires of some 610 subjects by immunosequencing and related them to cytomegalovirus serostatus. Across approximately 400 genotyped donors of the cohort, an average of roughly 250,000 unique TCR beta nucleotide sequences per donor were sequenced, and roughly 18% of those sequences were non-productive. The study aimed to test whether cataloging public T cell receptors could reveal signatures of past pathogen exposure. An early release covering 500 to 750 HLA-typed donors comprised approximately 290 gigabases of sequencing data and 65 million to 100 million unique TCR sequences. In a later analysis, previously published TCR beta repertoires from more than 500 donors were re-analyzed and high-resolution HLA genotyping was added so that TCR occurrence patterns could be studied. Five DR-DQ haplotypes were treated as single units for association and clustering because of strong linkage in the cohort. A separate validation cohort of 100 to 150 different subjects was used in addition to the roughly 640-subject first cohort. The number of typed donors differed by locus: roughly 629-640 for A, B, C, DRB1 and DQB1; 522 for DQA1; about 600 for DPA1; and approximately 450 for DPB1. HLA typing covered class I and class II loci at four-digit resolution.

The protocol used for the library was the immunoSEQ multiplex PCR assay. For the multiplex PCR, a mixture combining 60 forward primers for TCR Vbeta segments and 13 reverse primers for TCR Jbeta segments was used. Amplification of the CDR3 region of rearranged TCR beta genes was performed with a multiplex PCR assay on genomic DNA. Amplified TCR beta libraries were sequenced as 87-base-pair reads on the Illumina HiSeq System. As for the authors' bioinformatics: A later analysis counted approximately 84 million unique TCR beta chains across the 700 or so repertoires, and some 11 million of these chains were shared by at least two donors. Raw reads were error-corrected and collapsed into unique sequences with a nearest-neighbor algorithm that merged closely related sequences to remove PCR and sequencing errors. To assign V, D and J gene segments, CDR3 sequences were aligned to IMGT reference sequences. For a sequence to be retained, a match of at least six nucleotides to both a V gene segment and a J gene segment was required. Rearrangements were called productive when the CDR3 lacked stop codons and stayed in frame with V and J; all others were non-productive. CDR3 was defined according to IMGT convention as the region running from the second conserved V-encoded cysteine to the conserved J-encoded phenylalanine. Sequences without an unambiguous match to a single V gene segment were excluded from the earlier analysis of 500 to 700 of the donors. In an earlier analysis of approximately 500 of the donors, a V segment was called functional when productive rearrangements were above 56.7%, and segregating when the standard deviation between donors exceeded 5%. A statistical classification framework was built for diagnosing cytomegalovirus status from the catalog of TCR beta chain sequences. V and J gene assignment, in a later analysis, came from comparing TCR nucleotide sequences with IMGT/GENE-DB human TR gene sequences. A later analysis assigned CDR3 sequences and most-parsimonious VDJ recombination scenarios with the TCRdist pipeline. In a later analysis, each TCR beta chain was defined by its CDR3 amino acid sequence together with its V-gene family, and reads without a unique V-gene family were excluded. In a later analysis, a few hundred highly shared, low-generation-probability nucleotide sequences were removed to address suspected cross-contamination and a sequencing artifact. A later analysis calculated a clonal expansion index for each public chain from normalized within-repertoire ranks of inferred template counts. In a later analysis, generation probabilities were computed using a VDJ recombination model fitted to out-of-frame rearrangements, and the results were checked against IGoR. Hypergeometric tests were used in a later analysis to score TCR-TCR, TCR-HLA and TCR-CMV co-occurrence, with a repertoire-size bias correction applied to the TCR pairs. A later analysis estimated false discovery rates by permuting HLA or CMV assignments 20 times. A later analysis grouped co-occurring TCRs with DBSCAN, adding TCRdist sequence similarity when clustering within HLA-allele-positive subsets. Repertoires with fewer than 30,000 or more than 120,000 public chains, plus five repertoires with anomalous nucleotide sharing, were excluded from co-occurrence clustering. The immuneACCESS repertoire file appears here via TCRdb, limited to in-frame rearrangements. These files lack a portion of the clones; in checked studies, under half of the deficit traces to unresolved V genes, and the cause of the others is not known. The DNA was the basis for D and trimming; V, J and clone size are from that table. The sample table holds 120,000 or so clones, of which more than 75% were seen once. The ten largest clones add up to around 9.9% of the sample.

In total, roughly 710 healthy bone marrow donors made up the cohort. All cohort members were sampled while nominally healthy, although unrecorded immune exposures were likely present. The donor tested CMV seropositive and was one of the 289 seropositive cohort members. Each donor provided a peripheral blood sample, and peripheral blood mononuclear cells were used for TCR beta sequencing. Genomic DNA extraction from the blood cell samples was performed with the Qiagen DNeasy Blood Extraction Kit. As regards this clone: Its antigen is unknown. The input lacks base qualities; no much larger clone sits a single base away.

The paper as a whole reports these results and caveats: Immune exposure information for the cohort was limited to CMV serostatus. Several of the top co-occurrence clusters appeared to be linked to parvovirus B19, influenza, CMV and Epstein-Barr virus, according to a later analysis. The sequencing pipeline was judged likely to have produced a cluster of highly shared sequence variants as a technical artifact. Because counts were too low, roughly 16 rarely observed V segments, including chromosome 9 orphons, were left out of the earlier analysis of 500 to 650 of the donors. In an earlier analysis of roughly 560 of the donors, most TCR beta V segments were observed in productive rearrangements about 90% or about 30% of the time, broadly matching IMGT annotations. A few of the identified cytomegalovirus-associated TCR beta chains were confirmed in vitro to be specific for cytomegalovirus antigens. When HLA alleles, especially DR and DQ, strongly co-occurred, TCR associations were difficult to assign to individual alleles. Because HLA typing was missing for some donors at each locus, association tests included only the typed subset. A later genetic analysis associated a missense DCLRE1C variant with V-gene and J-gene trimming of TCR beta chains, and an independent cohort replicated the association. According to the authors, the approach could potentially be generalized to other disease states and immunological phenotypes. Linkage disequilibrium might explain the correlated functional status among segregating V segments, but an unknown experimental factor could not be excluded. In a later analysis, HLA-associated TCR beta chains showed more clonal expansion and lower generation probabilities than non-associated chains that were equally common. According to a later analysis, TCR association rates differed among HLA loci, with DRB1 alleles showing the most associated TCRs and HLA-C alleles showing the fewest. The cohort was sequenced for TCR beta chains only, and without alpha or paired-chain data the features that could be detected were limited. The study gave a list of around 170 TCR beta chains associated with cytomegalovirus. Cytomegalovirus status was reported to be diagnosed by the classifier with high specificity and sensitivity in both the original and validation cohorts. A later analysis associated about 17,000 TCR beta sequences with specific HLA alleles at a false discovery rate of 0.05. According to a later analysis, most CMV-associated TCR beta chains appeared to be HLA-restricted, and the HLA associations seemed to be driven largely by CMV exposure. Most TCR sequences were observed very rarely across donors, whereas some public TCRs were present in many individuals. Sequencing depth was assumed to be roughly uniform across donors in the presence/absence analyses, though that assumption may not hold. Compared with the roughly 600-donor mean, donors in an Asian-associated ancestry cluster had fewer N-insertions in productive TCRs, according to a later genetic analysis. A further reported finding was that TCR beta sequences accurately predicted the HLA-A and HLA-B alleles for most subjects in the first cohort.

The TCR was taken from a man in his thirties or forties in good health and CMV-seropositive. Sequencing was performed on PBMCs.

CDR3 reads: CASSLSGSVVRYTF. The nucleotides are TGTGCCAGCAGCTTGTCGGGTTCAGTGGTTCGCTACACCTTC. This sequence uses TRBV7-8 and TRBJ1-2, with no confident D gene call. CDR1 and CDR2 (SGHVS, FQNEAQ) derive from the germline V gene. The CDR3, from cysteine to phenylalanine, totals 14 residues. Only the CDR3 portion is preserved as DNA: 42 bases, with reading frame beginning at the first base. V is clipped by 3 bases and J by 9 bases, and the sequence between their germline boundaries is 17 bases long.